This TCR beta chain comes out of a study of blood T cell repertoires in COVID-19. The wider study: T cells, B-cell-depleted T cells, or PBMCs provided the cDNA or gDNA that served as material.

With regard to this clone: At one end the junction does not follow the germline gene, possibly because of a read error.

Germline V gene data show CDR1 as SGHDN and CDR2 as FVKESK. This CDR3 has 14 residues. This table comes from immunoSEQ multiplex PCR, and its TCRdb copy is limited to in-frame clones, with some not included. The sample includes more than 300,000 clones, 87% seen only once; the top ten take 5.5% to 6%. This clonotype was obtained from a woman in her twenties or thirties who had recovered from COVID-19. The chain combines TRBV14 with TRBJ1-1; D is undetermined. Material for sequencing was PBMCs or T cells enriched from blood (not recorded which). The CDR3 DNA follows: TGTGCCAGCAGCACAGTAAGCGGGAACGCTGAAGCTTTCTTT. It codes for CASSTVSGNAEAFF.